What follows are 16 T cell receptor beta chains derived from one specimen sequenced in a study of T cell repertoires in cytomegalovirus infection. TCRdb reprocessed the reads with MiXCR, giving one entry per CDR3 protein. The table includes around 800,000 distinct CDR3 sequences, approximately 30% detected once. The antigens these receptors bind are not known. The specimen was cultured CD8+ T cells from PBMCs, collected from culture after CMV antigen stimulation. The receptors here all came from a human donor in good health (CMV status not recorded). Some clones in this sample may be carry-over from other donors' samples.

This clonotype was counted at least ten times. The chain recombines TRBV7-2 with TRBJ1-2; D unclear. This CDR3 region has 14 residues. The V gene lost 7 bases and the J gene lost 6 bases, with 18 bases spanning the gap. Germline-derived CDR1 and CDR2 are SGHTA and FQGNSA. This CDR3 reads CASKQRPLNDGYTF. For the CDR3, the DNA is TGTGCCAGCAAACAGCGGCCGCTCAACGATGGCTACACCTTC.

V and J are TRBV6-6 and TRBJ1-3; 11 nucleotides agree with TRBD1. The CDR3 runs 18 residues. Germline CDR1 MNHNY, CDR2 SVGAGI (reference sequence). Unmatched junction bases numbered 9, after V lost 1 base and J lost 4 bases. CDR3 region: CASSYFRRDRGMGNTIYF. CDR3 in DNA: TGTGCCAGCAGTTACTTCCGCCGGGACAGGGGGATGGGAAACACCATATATTTT.

The chain recombines TRBV7-9 with TRBJ1-5; the D is unclear. CDR1 is SEHNR, CDR2 FQNEAQ, per germline (reference sequence). CDR3 length: 15 amino acids. With 3 bases removed from V and 0 bases from J, the gap between germline ends came to 9 bases. The CDR3 spells CASSLTTDSNQPQHF. For the CDR3, the DNA is TGTGCCAGCAGCTTGACGACGGATAGCAATCAGCCCCAGCATTTT.

This clonotype was seen ten or more times. The chain joins TRBV7-9 to TRBJ2-3; D gene uncertain. V lost 2 bases and J lost 2, with 20 bases in between. This CDR3 spans 18 amino acids. CDR1 and CDR2 from the germline V gene are SEHNR and FQNEAQ (reference sequence). This chain's CDR3 is CASSLTLRSGINTDTQYF. CDR3 DNA: TGTGCCAGCAGCTTAACACTTCGTTCAGGAATAAACACAGATACGCAGTATTTT.

V and J are TRBV20-1 and TRBJ2-6; D uncertain. CDR1 DFQATT and CDR2 SNEGSKA come from the germline V gene (reference sequence). The length of the CDR3 is 14 residues. V was clipped by 0 bases and J by 1 base, with 4 bases between them. CDR3 protein: CSARDQSGANVLTF. The CDR3 DNA follows: TGCAGTGCTAGAGATCAGTCTGGGGCCAACGTCCTGACTTTC.

The chain joins TRBV7-6 to TRBJ2-3; D is ambiguous. In germline, CDR1 is SGHVS, CDR2 FNYEAQ. Trimming removed 1 base at V and 6 bases at J, with 17 bases between. This CDR3 spans 16 amino acids. CDR3 sequence reads: CASSLGTDELRDTQYF. CDR3 nucleotides: TGTGCCAGCAGCTTAGGTACGGACGAACTAAGGGATACGCAGTATTTT.

This clonotype has a handful of counts. The V call is TRBV27, the J call TRBJ1-1; TRBD1 matches at 8 bases. J gave up 0 bases and V 5 bases, and 5 bases lay outside the gene matches. CDR3 length: 15 amino acids. Germline loops: CDR1 MNHEY, CDR2 SMNVEV (reference sequence). The CDR3 reads CASSPGQGVNTEAFF. CDR3 DNA sequence: TGTGCCAGCAGTCCAGGACAGGGCGTGAACACTGAAGCTTTCTTT.

CDR3: CASSVFGTTDTQYF. The CDR3 nucleotides read TGTGCCAGCAGCGTGTTTGGGACGACAGATACGCAGTATTTT. The chain joins TRBV9 to TRBJ2-3, with D tentatively TRBD1 or TRBD2 (5 bases each). This CDR3 region has 14 residues. Germline assignment: CDR1 SGDLS and CDR2 YYNGEE. V was clipped by 2 bases and J by 3 bases, with 10 bases between them.

This clonotype was seen repeatedly, ten times or more. This chain links TRBV7-8 with TRBJ2-7; perhaps TRBD2 as D (5 bases). The V and J ends lost 6 bases and 2 bases respectively, with 11 bases between them. CDR3 length equals 13 residues. Germline V gene data show CDR1 as SGHVS and CDR2 as FQNEAQ. CDR3 sequence reads: CASSDGNPYEQYF. CDR3 sequence (DNA): TGTGCCAGCAGTGACGGGAATCCCTACGAGCAGTACTTC.

The chain links TRBV9 to TRBJ2-1; D is perhaps TRBD2 (6 bases). CDR1 and CDR2 (germline): SGDLS, YYNGEE. V lost 4 bases and J lost 6, with 17 bases in between. The CDR3 spans 15 residues. CDR3 sequence (DNA): TGTGCCAGCAGCCAGCGGACCGGTAGCGGCAATGAGCAGTTCTTC. It codes for CASSQRTGSGNEQFF.

The rearrangement links TRBV7-6 to TRBJ1-1, with a tentative D call TRBD1 (6 bases). The ends were cut back, 4 bases at V and 8 bases at J, with 14 bases in the middle. This CDR3 contains 13 residues. The germline CDR1 and CDR2 sequences are SGHVS and FNYEAQ. The CDR3 DNA follows: TGTGCCAGCAGCTCTTCAGGGGTAATCGAAGCTTTCTTT. This gives the protein CASSSSGVIEAFF.

This clonotype was seen a few times. The chain recombines TRBV4-1 with TRBJ2-2; 7 positions agree with TRBD1. Trimming cost V 4 bases and J 4 bases; bases outside gene matches: 3. CDR1 and CDR2 (germline): MGHRA, YSYEKL. CDR3 length: 14 amino acids. The CDR3 nucleotides are TGCGCCAGCAGCCTACGGGACAGCACCGGGGAGCTGTTTTTT. Protein sequence: CASSLRDSTGELFF.

The chain uses TRBV14 and TRBJ2-3; 9 positions agree with TRBD2. V lost 6 bases and J lost 5; bases outside the gene matches: 12. The CDR3 has 16 amino acids. The germline V gene has CDR1 SGHDN and CDR2 FVKESK. CDR3 residues: CASSQKQRGAGDTQYF. In DNA form, the CDR3 reads TGTGCCAGCAGTCAGAAGCAGCGGGGGGCGGGAGATACGCAGTATTTT.

This clonotype has more than one count but fewer than ten. The rearrangement uses TRBV9 and TRBJ1-2, with D perhaps TRBD1 (5 bases). CDR1 is SGDLS, CDR2 YYNGEE, per germline. The CDR3 extends over 12 amino acids. V was cut by 0 bases and J by 6 bases, with 6 bases left in between. The CDR3 bases are TGTGCCAGCAGCGTAGTCAGGGATGGCTACACCTTC. This gives the protein CASSVVRDGYTF.

In DNA form, the CDR3 reads TGCAGCGTTGGTAGGGAAGTTAACAATGAGCAGTTCTTC. It specifies CSVGREVNNEQFF. The chain employs TRBV29-1 and TRBJ2-1; D is uncertain. The CDR3 runs to 13 residues. The V end lost 4 bases, the J end lost 5 bases, and 12 bases lay between the germline ends. Germline CDR1 SQVTM, CDR2 ANQGSEA.

The chain carries TRBV15 and TRBJ2-1; D gene uncertain. Per the germline V gene, CDR1 is LNHNV and CDR2 is YYDKDF (reference sequence). The CDR3 is 15 residues long. Trimming stripped 3 bases from V and 4 bases from J, with 13 bases between. The CDR3 loop reads CATSSTAVLYNEQFF. The DNA of the CDR3 is TGTGCCACCAGCAGCACAGCCGTCCTGTACAATGAGCAGTTCTTC.